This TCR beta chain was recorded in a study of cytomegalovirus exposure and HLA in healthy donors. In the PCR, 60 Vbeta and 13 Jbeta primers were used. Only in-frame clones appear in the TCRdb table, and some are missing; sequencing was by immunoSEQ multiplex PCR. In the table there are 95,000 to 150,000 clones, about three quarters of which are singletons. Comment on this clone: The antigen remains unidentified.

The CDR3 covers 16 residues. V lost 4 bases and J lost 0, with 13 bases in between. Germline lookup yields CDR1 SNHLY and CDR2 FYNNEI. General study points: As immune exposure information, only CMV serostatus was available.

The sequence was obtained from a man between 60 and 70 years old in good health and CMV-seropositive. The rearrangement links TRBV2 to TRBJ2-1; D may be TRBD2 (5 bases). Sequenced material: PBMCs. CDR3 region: CASSVTSHYSYNEQFF. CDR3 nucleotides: TGTGCCAGCAGTGTCACTAGTCACTACTCCTACAATGAGCAGTTCTTC.